This entry describes one T cell receptor (beta chain). No antigen is known for it. With a J-beta primer mix and a sample-barcoded 5' primer, a second PCR ran roughly 7 to 11 cycles. One entry per CDR3 protein results from TCRdb running MiXCR on the 5' RACE reads. The table records some 880,000 distinct CDR3 sequences, under 40% of them present only once. This sample was included in a study of blood T cells in healthy people across ages. Trimming took 4 bases from V and 9 from J; bases not matched to a gene: 8. The CDR3 contains 15 residues. CDR1 SGHTA and CDR2 FQGNSA come from the germline V gene. Regarding the study as a whole: Naive CD4+ cell counts and diversity both ran higher in long-lived than in aged donors.

The clonotype comes from a man aged 18 to 35 in good health. Sequencing was carried out using blood. V gene TRBV7-2 combines with J gene TRBJ1-6; 8 bases are shared with TRBD1. The CDR3 sequence is CASSSGQVIGSPLHF. The CDR3 region has the DNA TGTGCCAGCAGCTCGGGACAGGTTATAGGTTCACCCCTCCACTTT.